A selection of T cell receptor beta chains follows, all from one sample in a study of cytomegalovirus exposure and HLA in healthy donors. Clones were read by immunoSEQ multiplex PCR, and TCRdb kept only the in-frame ones, dropping some. The table records about 170,000 clones, less than 75% of them present only once. The sequenced sample consisted of PBMCs. The receptor set was obtained from a girl aged 10 to 17 in good health and CMV-seronegative. The conserved cysteine and the conserved F or W are not part of the CDR3 here. The D gene is left open where the match is weak. Only some rows state a clone size, as once, few, many or a class for expanded clones.

j_call cdr3_length clone_size d_call v_call cdr3_aa
TRBJ1-1 13 NA TRBD1 TRBV7-9 ASSLEGAVNTEAF
TRBJ2-1 14 NA TRBD2 TRBV27 ASSLSAAGGFHEQF
TRBJ2-7 13 NA NA TRBV6-6 ASRSSSYRSYEQY
TRBJ2-1 15 NA TRBD1 TRBV5-1 ASSLRVGQGKYNEQF
TRBJ2-3 12 NA NA TRBV19 ASSMGTSTDTQY
TRBJ1-2 13 NA TRBD1 TRBV18 ASSLSSGQGAGYT
TRBJ1-2 11 NA NA TRBV19 ASSTTVAGGYT
TRBJ2-2 16 NA TRBD2 TRBV5-1 ASSFGLAGGLDTGELF
TRBJ2-3 13 NA NA TRBV9 ASSVTGTHTDTQY
TRBJ1-2 12 NA NA TRBV4-2 ASSQGRQVDGYT
TRBJ2-7 10 NA NA TRBV2 ASTSGGGEQY
TRBJ1-6 12 NA TRBD1 TRBV5-6 ASSLTGYNSPLH
TRBJ2-4 11 once NA TRBV14 ASSQVNKNIQY
TRBJ1-5 12 few NA TRBV27 ASSFNRGNQPQH
TRBJ1-6 11 once NA TRBV23-1 ASSRSVNSPLH
TRBJ2-7 12 NA TRBD1 TRBV25-1 ASSDGQGADEQY
TRBJ2-4 15 NA TRBD2 TRBV5-6 ASSQTGTSRAKNIQY
TRBJ1-2 10 NA NA TRBV18 ASSPPTDGYT
TRBJ1-1 12 NA TRBD1 TRBV7-3 ASSFDRGAAEAF
TRBJ1-1 11 NA NA TRBV10-3 AISGAQNTEAF
TRBJ1-1 15 NA NA TRBV14 ASSQDPGQIMNTEAF
TRBJ1-2 11 NA NA TRBV7-9 ASSFSQAYGYT
TRBJ2-1 10 NA NA TRBV10-1 ASSENLSEQF
TRBJ1-6 12 few NA TRBV9 ASSVGGWNSPLH
TRBJ2-7 11 NA NA TRBV6-1 ASSDSPSYEQY
TRBJ1-6 13 NA TRBD1 TRBV30 AWSSRGTVPTALH
TRBJ2-1 15 NA NA TRBV5-1 ASSLGGVNPMGNEQF
TRBJ1-2 16 NA TRBD1 TRBV19 ASSIPGSPTGEKDGYT